Below are 29 T cell receptor beta chains sequenced from a single sample in a study of blood T cell repertoires in COVID-19. Sequencing was performed with immunoSEQ multiplex PCR; in TCRdb, only in-frame clones are kept and a portion is missing. The sample has about 47,000 clones, roughly 80% seen once. The sample was peripheral blood. The receptors come from a man between 60 and 75 years old with active COVID-19.

The chain uses TRBV6-5 and TRBJ2-3, with TRBD1 matching 8 bases. The CDR3 has 14 residues. Unmatched junction bases numbered 8, after V lost 7 bases and J lost 5 bases. Germline values: CDR1 MNHEY, CDR2 SVGAGI. CDR3 in DNA: TGTGCCAGCACCCTAAGACAGGGGAAAGATACGCAGTATTTT. Protein sequence: CASTLRQGKDTQYF.

The rearrangement joins TRBV24-1 to TRBJ2-7; no clear D gene. The CDR3 sequence is 11 residues long. Germline V gene sequence: CDR1 KGHDR, CDR2 SFDVKD. V lost 1 base, J lost 13 bases, and 10 bases lay in between. The CDR3 DNA follows: TGTGCCACCAGTGATTTTTTCTACCTCTACTTC. Translated, it gives CATSDFFYLYF.

The J gene is TRBJ2-7, the V gene TRBV2; 9 bases fit TRBD1. Unmatched junction bases numbered 3, after V lost 0 bases and J lost 6 bases. Germline V gives CDR1 SNHLY, CDR2 FYNNEI. This CDR3 has 14 residues. CDR3 residues: CASSEAGQGTEQYF. The CDR3 DNA reads as TGTGCCAGCAGTGAAGCGGGACAGGGAACCGAGCAGTACTTC.

This chain joins TRBV9 and TRBJ2-5; D perhaps matches TRBD1 (7 bases). Germline V gene data show CDR1 as SGDLS and CDR2 as YYNGEE. This CDR3 has 20 amino acids. The V gene lost 3 bases and the J gene lost 4 bases, with 31 bases spanning the gap. CDR3 protein: CASSDSPFRAQGGLGETQYF. The CDR3 DNA follows: TGTGCCAGCAGCGACTCACCCTTCCGGGCTCAGGGGGGCCTAGGAGAGACCCAGTACTTC.

The J gene is TRBJ2-7, the V gene TRBV28; D gene uncertain. CDR3 size: 11 residues. V was shortened by 6 bases and J by 3 bases, with 6 bases between the two germline ends. Germline V lookup: CDR1 MDHEN, CDR2 SYDVKM. CDR3 bases: TGTGCCAGCAGCGGGTTCTACGAGCAGTACTTC. Protein: CASSGFYEQYF.

The chain combines TRBV28 with TRBJ1-1; maybe TRBD1 (6 bases). Germline V gene data show CDR1 as MDHEN and CDR2 as SYDVKM. The CDR3 is 15 amino acids. V was pared by 2 bases and J by 2 bases, with 12 bases between. CDR3 sequence (DNA): TGTGCCAGCAGTTTAATCCAGGGGCATAACACTGAAGCTTTCTTT. Translating it yields CASSLIQGHNTEAFF.

The rearrangement joins TRBV11-2 to TRBJ2-3; D not resolved. This CDR3 is built from 16 residues. V lost 0 bases to trimming and J lost 0 bases, with 10 bases between them. CDR1 is SGHAT, CDR2 FQNNGV, per germline. The CDR3 nucleotides read TGTGCCAGCAGCTTAGATAGGAGTTTAAGCACAGATACGCAGTATTTT. Translation: CASSLDRSLSTDTQYF.

This rearrangement joins TRBV18 to TRBJ2-6, with a weak D call TRBD2 (6 bases). The CDR3 sequence is 15 residues long. Germline values: CDR1 KGHSH, CDR2 LQKENI. The ends were cut back, 3 bases at V and 2 bases at J, with 8 bases in the middle. CDR3 nucleotide sequence: TGTGCCAGCTCACCCCGGGAGACTGGGGCCAACGTCCTGACTTTC. Protein: CASSPRETGANVLTF.

This clone came up a few times. V usage is TRBV6-5 and J usage is TRBJ1-2; D might be TRBD1 (6 bases). CDR1 is MNHEY, CDR2 SVGAGI, per germline. Trimming pared 6 bases from V and 2 bases from J, leaving 10 bases between. The CDR3 runs 13 residues. The CDR3 DNA is TGTGCCAGCAGCCCAACAGGGAACTATGGCTACACCTTC. Encoded protein: CASSPTGNYGYTF.

The V call is TRBV30, the J call TRBJ1-1; TRBD1 matches 7 bases. This CDR3 is built from 15 residues. Germline V gene sequence: CDR1 GTSNPN, CDR2 SVGIG (reference sequence). Trimming took 8 bases from V and 0 from J; bases not matched to a gene: 12. CDR3 DNA: TGTGCCCGGACGAGACAGGGCATCATGAACACTGAAGCTTTCTTT. Amino acid sequence: CARTRQGIMNTEAFF.

The rearrangement links TRBV5-4 to TRBJ2-3; 10 bases line up with TRBD2. The CDR3 spans 19 residues. Looked up from germline, CDR1 is SGHNT and CDR2 is YYREEE (reference sequence). V lost 3 bases, J lost 4 bases, and 17 bases stayed unmatched. In DNA, the CDR3 is TGTGCCAGCAGCTCTAGATGGGGAGCGGGGGGGCAGGGTGCAGATACGCAGTATTTT. Amino acid sequence: CASSSRWGAGGQGADTQYF.

The chain combines TRBV3-1 (or the pseudogene TRBV3-2) with TRBJ2-1, with 10 bases identical to TRBD1. Losses at the gene ends were 4 bases for V and 3 bases for J; bases not matched to a gene: 6. This CDR3 region has 16 residues. Germline V gives CDR1 LGHDT, CDR2 YNNKEL (reference sequence). The CDR3: CASSRPGQGGYNEQFF. CDR3 nucleotides: TGTGCCAGCAGCCGGCCAGGACAGGGGGGCTACAATGAGCAGTTCTTC.

V gene TRBV5-1 combines with J gene TRBJ2-7; TRBD2 matches 8 bases. Trimming cost V 1 base and J 4 bases; bases outside gene matches: 7. CDR3 length: 15 amino acids. CDR1 is SGHRS and CDR2 is YFSETQ in the germline V gene. The chain's CDR3 is CASSLSSGIPYEQYF. The CDR3 region has the DNA TGCGCCAGCAGCTTGAGTAGCGGGATCCCATACGAGCAGTACTTC.

This clone turned up a few times. The chain joins TRBV28 to TRBJ2-2; D ambiguous. The CDR3 has 14 residues. V was clipped by 6 bases and J by 0 bases, with 8 bases between them. Germline-derived CDR1 and CDR2 are MDHEN and SYDVKM. The CDR3 coding sequence is TGTGCCAGCAGCCCACACGCGAACACCGGGGAGCTGTTTTTT. Its protein is CASSPHANTGELFF.

The J gene is TRBJ2-3, the V gene TRBV7-9, with D possibly matching TRBD2 (5 bases). The CDR3 spans 14 residues. Germline CDR1 is SEHNR and CDR2 is FQNEAQ (reference sequence). Trimming took 5 bases from V and 2 from J, leaving 11 bases between them. The CDR3 reads CASSASFYTDTQYF. CDR3 DNA: TGTGCCAGCAGCGCTAGCTTCTACACAGATACGCAGTATTTT. The full variable domain, rest sourced from reference TRBV7-9 and TRBJ2-3, is DTGVSQNPRHKITKRGQNVTFRCDPISEHNRLYWYRQTLGQGPEFLTYFQNEAQLEKSRLLSDRFSAERPKGSFSTLEIQRTEQGDSAMYLCASSASFYTDTQYFGPGTRLTVL.

This clone appeared once. The V and J genes are TRBV2 and TRBJ1-1; the D is unclear. Germline V gives CDR1 SNHLY, CDR2 FYNNEI. The germline V and J ends were trimmed by 6 bases and 0 bases, with 14 bases remaining between them. CDR3 length: 15 amino acids. The CDR3 is CASRGRGILNTEAFF. The CDR3 DNA is TGTGCCAGCAGAGGTCGGGGAATACTGAACACTGAAGCTTTCTTT.

This clone was found a few times. This chain connects TRBV19 to TRBJ2-2; TRBD1 matches 9 bases. The CDR3 is 14 amino acids. Germline lookup yields CDR1 LNHDA and CDR2 SQIVND (reference sequence). V trimming: 10 bases; J trimming: 4 bases; junction bases outside the gene matches: 7. Written as DNA, the CDR3 is TGTGCCATCCAACAGGGGGCTGGCACCGGGGAGCTGTTTTTT. Translating it yields CAIQQGAGTGELFF.

The CDR3 nucleotides are TGCGCCAGCAGCCAAGATTTTTGGACTAGCGGGACCCAATACGAGCAGTACTTC. Translating it yields CASSQDFWTSGTQYEQYF. V gene TRBV4-1 combines with J gene TRBJ2-7; TRBD2 matches 12 bases. With V trimmed by 0 bases and J by 4 bases, 10 bases remained unmatched. This CDR3 has 18 residues. Germline V gene lookup returns CDR1 MGHRA and CDR2 YSYEKL.

This clone was seen a single time. The chain employs TRBV11-2 and TRBJ1-1; D call uncertain. Germline CDR1 is SGHAT and CDR2 is FQNNGV. V shed 5 bases and J shed 1 base, with 11 bases lying between them. The CDR3 is 14 residues long. The CDR3 nucleotides read TGTGCCAGCAGCCAGACGGCGGGGAACACTGAAGCTTTCTTT. Protein product: CASSQTAGNTEAFF.

V and J are TRBV18 and TRBJ2-7; tentatively, D is TRBD2 (6 bases). Trimming left V 3 bases short and J 5 bases short, with 14 bases between. Germline CDR1 is KGHSH and CDR2 is LQKENI. CDR3 size: 14 residues. Here the CDR3 DNA reads TGTGCCAGCTCACCTGTCGGGAGCGACCACGAGCAGTACTTC. It encodes CASSPVGSDHEQYF.

The chain carries TRBV3-1 (or the pseudogene TRBV3-2) and TRBJ2-7, with 11 bases that match TRBD2. Germline V gene sequence: CDR1 LGHDT, CDR2 YNNKEL (reference sequence). Losses at the gene ends were 0 bases for V and 2 bases for J; bases not matched to a gene: 9. The CDR3 has 18 residues. CDR3 in amino acids: CASSQDIPLAGGTYEQYF. For the CDR3, the DNA is TGTGCCAGCAGCCAAGATATCCCCCTAGCGGGGGGTACCTACGAGCAGTACTTC.

V gene TRBV9 combines with J gene TRBJ2-1; the match to TRBD1 covers 7 bases. Per germline, CDR1 SGDLS and CDR2 YYNGEE. The CDR3 runs 15 residues. V dropped 3 bases and J dropped 6; count of bases not matched to a gene: 9. For the CDR3, the DNA is TGTGCCAGCAGCGACCGACAGGGCCGGGTCAATGAGCAGTTCTTC. Encoded protein: CASSDRQGRVNEQFF. Combining the CDR3 with reference TRBV9 and TRBJ2-1 gives the whole variable domain DSGVTQTPKHLITATGQRVTLRCSPRSGDLSVYWYQQSLDQGLQFLIQYYNGEERAKGNILERFSAQQFPDLHSELNLSSLELGDSALYFCASSDRQGRVNEQFFGPGTRLTVL.

The chain links TRBV4-3 to TRBJ2-7; the match to TRBD1 covers 12 bases. Germline V gene sequence: CDR1 LGHNA, CDR2 YSLEER. V was clipped by 1 base and J by 4 bases; unmatched bases: 8. The CDR3 totals 17 residues. This chain's CDR3 is CASSQVLGTGGWYEQYF. CDR3 nucleotides: TGCGCCAGCAGCCAAGTCCTAGGGACAGGGGGCTGGTACGAGCAGTACTTC.

The chain uses TRBV10-2 and TRBJ1-2; the match to TRBD1 covers 8 bases. V shed 0 bases, J shed 4 bases, and the junction held 4 bases outside the gene matches. CDR1 is WSHSY, CDR2 SAAADI, per germline. This CDR3 is 15 amino acids long. CDR3 loop: CASSESRQGTYGYTF. The CDR3, as DNA: TGCGCCAGCAGTGAGTCGAGACAGGGGACCTATGGCTACACCTTC.

This clone was picked up one time. The chain recombines TRBV28 with TRBJ2-7; D is perhaps TRBD1 (7 bases). This CDR3 has 13 residues. Per germline, CDR1 MDHEN and CDR2 SYDVKM. V lost 7 bases and J lost 1, with 11 bases in between. Here the CDR3 reads CASKGAGSYEQYF. The CDR3 region has the DNA TGTGCCAGCAAGGGGGCGGGGTCCTACGAGCAGTACTTC.

V and J are TRBV28 and TRBJ2-7, with D perhaps TRBD1 (6 bases). The V gene's germline CDR1 is MDHEN and CDR2 SYDVKM. The CDR3 has 17 amino acids. Between the trimmed V and J ends, which lost 9 bases and 1 base, there was a span of 25 bases. The CDR3 sequence: CARPLKYPGTNSYEQYF. The CDR3 nucleotides are TGTGCCAGACCGCTTAAATACCCCGGGACAAATTCCTACGAGCAGTACTTC.

V usage is TRBV14 and J usage is TRBJ2-5, with TRBD2 identical over 9 bases. The V and J ends lost 3 bases and 1 base, in that order; junction bases with no gene match: 6. The CDR3 contains 16 residues. Germline values: CDR1 SGHDN, CDR2 FVKESK. The DNA of the CDR3 is TGTGCCAGCAGCCAGCGGGGGGGCCTCATCCAAGAGACCCAGTACTTC. It yields the protein CASSQRGGLIQETQYF.

This clone was seen a handful of times. The chain combines TRBV7-9 with TRBJ1-1; 12 bases match TRBD1. The germline V gene has CDR1 SEHNR and CDR2 FQNEAQ (reference sequence). V dropped 6 bases and J dropped 8; count of bases not matched to a gene: 7. The CDR3 extends over 14 amino acids. The CDR3, as DNA: TGTGCCAGCAGGGACGGGACAGGGGGCGTCGAAGCTTTCTTT. This gives the protein CASRDGTGGVEAFF.

V and J are TRBV7-9 and TRBJ2-2; the D is unclear. The CDR3 runs 12 residues. Trimming left V 4 bases short and J 4 bases short, with 4 bases between. Germline CDR1 is SEHNR and CDR2 is FQNEAQ (reference sequence). CDR3 protein: CASSSRTGELFF. CDR3 bases: TGTGCCAGCAGCTCCCGCACCGGGGAGCTGTTTTTT. The complete variable domain, with remaining parts taken from reference TRBV7-9 and TRBJ2-2, reads DTGVSQNPRHKITKRGQNVTFRCDPISEHNRLYWYRQTLGQGPEFLTYFQNEAQLEKSRLLSDRFSAERPKGSFSTLEIQRTEQGDSAMYLCASSSRTGELFFGEGSRLTVL.